These 27 T cell receptor beta chains came from one sample sequenced in a study of blood T cell repertoires in COVID-19. The repertoire was sequenced with immunoSEQ multiplex PCR; TCRdb's copy has only in-frame clones and lacks some. The sample lists around 130,000 clones, around 81% occurring once. Sequencing was carried out using peripheral blood. Receptors were obtained from a human donor in a cohort sampled during active COVID-19.

V and J are TRBV9 and TRBJ2-3, with D perhaps TRBD2 (5 bases). Germline CDR1 is SGDLS and CDR2 is YYNGEE. With 4 bases removed from V and 5 bases from J, the gap between germline ends came to 20 bases. The CDR3 runs 16 residues. The CDR3 sequence is CASSLRARLGRDTQYF. CDR3 coding DNA: TGTGCCAGCAGCTTGAGGGCGCGCCTAGGACGAGATACGCAGTATTTT.

The chain is built from TRBV7-9 and TRBJ1-5; D possibly corresponds to TRBD1 (5 bases). The germline V and J ends were trimmed by 1 base and 1 base, with 5 bases remaining between them. Germline lookup yields CDR1 SEHNR and CDR2 FQNEAQ (reference sequence). This CDR3 is 14 amino acids long. The CDR3 nucleotides are TGTGCCAGCAGCTTAGGACAGAGCAATCAGCCCCAGCATTTT. This gives the protein CASSLGQSNQPQHF.

The chain joins TRBV4-1 to TRBJ1-4; TRBD1 might be the D (5 bases). With 0 bases removed from V and 10 bases from J, the gap between germline ends came to 18 bases. CDR3 size: 16 residues. Germline CDR1 reads MGHRA; CDR2 reads YSYEKL. The CDR3 sequence is CASSQDPGTIMVKLFF. CDR3 nucleotides: TGCGCCAGCAGCCAAGATCCCGGGACTATAATGGTAAAACTGTTTTTT.

The V and J genes are TRBV15 and TRBJ1-4, with TRBD1 as a possible D gene (6 bases). The germline V gene encodes CDR1 LNHNV and CDR2 YYDKDF (reference sequence). Trimming pared 5 bases from V and 6 bases from J, leaving 13 bases between. The CDR3 is 14 amino acids. CDR3 coding DNA: TGTGCCACCAGCCCAGGCTGGACAGATGAAAAACTGTTTTTT. Its translation is CATSPGWTDEKLFF.

V and J are TRBV7-8 and TRBJ1-1, with D perhaps matching TRBD1 (5 bases). The V gene lost 6 bases and the J gene lost 7 bases, with 12 bases spanning the gap. Germline V gives CDR1 SGHVS, CDR2 FQNEAQ. The length of the CDR3 is 12 residues. This CDR3 reads CASSRGHFEAFF. In DNA, the CDR3 is TGTGCCAGCAGTCGAGGACATTTTGAAGCTTTCTTT. The whole variable domain, remainder taken from reference TRBV7-8 and TRBJ1-1, is GAGVSQSPRYKVAKRGQDVALRCDPISGHVSLFWYQQALGQGPEFLTYFQNEAQLDKSGLPSDRFFAERPEGSVSTLKIQRTQQEDSAVYLCASSRGHFEAFFGQGTRLTVV.

The V and J genes are TRBV18 and TRBJ2-5, with 8 bases that match TRBD1. In germline, CDR1 is KGHSH, CDR2 LQKENI. The CDR3 contains 14 residues. V was clipped by 5 bases and J by 4 bases; unmatched bases: 6. The CDR3 loop reads CASSDGQGRETQYF. CDR3 in DNA: TGTGCCAGCTCAGACGGACAGGGAAGAGAGACCCAGTACTTC.

The chain links TRBV2 to TRBJ1-1, with TRBD1 matching over 10 bases. With V trimmed by 6 bases and J by 2 bases, 6 bases remained unmatched. The length of the CDR3 is 15 residues. CDR1 SNHLY and CDR2 FYNNEI come from the germline V gene. CDR3 nucleotides: TGTGCCAGCAGGAGGACAGGGGGGGTTAACACTGAAGCTTTCTTT. Protein sequence: CASRRTGGVNTEAFF.

The chain links TRBV6-5 to TRBJ2-7; the match to TRBD2 covers 11 bases. The germline V gene encodes CDR1 MNHEY and CDR2 SVGAGI. There are 13 residues in the CDR3. Germline trimming cut 8 bases from V and 3 bases from J; bases unmatched to any gene: 3. CDR3 residues: CASAGTSGYEQYF. CDR3 DNA: TGTGCCAGCGCTGGGACTAGCGGCTACGAGCAGTACTTC.

This rearrangement joins TRBV24-1 to TRBJ2-2, with 8 positions matching TRBD2. The ends lost 3 bases at V and 1 base at J; junction bases unmatched: 0. Germline CDR1 is KGHDR and CDR2 is SFDVKD. CDR3 size: 15 residues. The CDR3 reads CATSDAGGNTGELFF. The CDR3 DNA reads TGTGCCACCAGTGATGCGGGAGGGAACACCGGGGAGCTGTTTTTT.

V gene TRBV5-1 combines with J gene TRBJ1-2; D remains unclear. In germline, CDR1 is SGHRS, CDR2 YFSETQ. There are 14 residues in the CDR3. Trimming left V 0 bases short and J 2 bases short, with 8 bases between. CDR3 amino acids: CASSLENSNYGYTF. CDR3 nucleotides: TGCGCCAGCAGCTTGGAGAACAGCAACTATGGCTACACCTTC.

The chain is built from TRBV18 and TRBJ2-3; possibly TRBD2 for D (5 bases). The germline V gene encodes CDR1 KGHSH and CDR2 LQKENI. Trimming took 0 bases from V and 3 from J, leaving 13 bases between them. The CDR3 covers 16 residues. The CDR3 DNA is TGTGCCAGCTCACCACCGAATAGAGGCGGGACAGATACGCAGTATTTT. It codes for CASSPPNRGGTDTQYF.

The CDR3 region has the DNA TGTGCCAGCACCCAACAGGCTGGCGGAAACACCATATATTTT. Amino acid sequence: CASTQQAGGNTIYF. This chain connects TRBV6-5 to TRBJ1-3, with D tentatively TRBD1 (5 bases). The germline V gene encodes CDR1 MNHEY and CDR2 SVGAGI. This CDR3 has 14 residues. Trimming took off 7 bases at V and 4 bases at J, with 14 bases between the two ends.

J is TRBJ2-5 and V is TRBV5-1; TRBD1 is a possible D gene (6 bases). V lost 5 bases and J 2 bases, leaving 22 bases between the germline ends. In germline, CDR1 is SGHRS, CDR2 YFSETQ. The CDR3 has 17 amino acids. CDR3 residues: CASRLTGTTTLQETQYF. The CDR3 coding sequence is TGCGCCAGCAGACTAACCGGGACAACTACACTGCAAGAGACCCAGTACTTC.

The rearrangement uses TRBV21-1 and TRBJ2-7; the table's D call, TRBD2, has no DNA check behind it. TRBV21-1 is assigned pseudogene status. The CDR3 has 11 amino acids. CDR3 protein: CASICYYEQYF. CDR3 DNA sequence: TGTGCCAGCATTTGTTACTACGAGCAGTACTTC.

This clone was recorded a few times. The chain has TRBV5-6 and TRBJ1-6; 7 bases agree with TRBD1. V lost 0 bases, J lost 5 bases, and 8 bases stayed unmatched. In germline, CDR1 is SGHDT, CDR2 YYEEEE. The CDR3 has 17 residues. As DNA, the CDR3 is TGTGCCAGCAGCTTGGAGTCAGGGGGTCTAAATAATTCACCCCTCCACTTT. Translating it yields CASSLESGGLNNSPLHF. Full variable domain (outside the CDR3, taken from reference TRBV5-6 and TRBJ1-6): DAGVTQSPTHLIKTRGQQVTLRCSPKSGHDTVSWYQQALGQGPQFIFQYYEEEERQRGNFPDRFSGHQFPNYSSELNVNALLLGDSALYLCASSLESGGLNNSPLHFGNGTRLTVT.

This clone was recorded at least ten times. This rearrangement joins TRBV19 to TRBJ1-5; 8 nucleotides agree with TRBD1. The CDR3 length is 14 residues. J gave up 3 bases and V 5 bases, and 3 bases lay outside the gene matches. The germline V gene encodes CDR1 LNHDA and CDR2 SQIVND (reference sequence). The CDR3 sequence is CASSYRGTNQPQHF. As DNA, the CDR3 is TGTGCCAGTAGTTACAGGGGGACCAATCAGCCCCAGCATTTT.

The V call is TRBV5-4, the J call TRBJ2-1; D not certain. V was clipped by 4 bases and J by 7 bases, with 12 bases between them. In germline, CDR1 is SGHNT, CDR2 YYREEE (reference sequence). This CDR3 is built from 13 residues. The CDR3 sequence: CASSLEAVNEQFF. In DNA, the CDR3 is TGTGCCAGCAGCCTCGAGGCAGTTAATGAGCAGTTCTTC. The entire variable domain, with the rest obtained from reference TRBV5-4 and TRBJ2-1, is as follows: ETGVTQSPTHLIKTRGQQVTLRCSSQSGHNTVSWYQQALGQGPQFIFQYYREEENGRGNFPPRFSGLQFPNYSSELNVNALELDDSALYLCASSLEAVNEQFFGPGTRLTVL.

The gene calls are TRBV5-1 and TRBJ2-5, with 10 bases that match TRBD2. The trim removed 5 bases at V and 3 bases at J, leaving 7 bases unmatched. Germline CDR1 reads SGHRS; CDR2 reads YFSETQ. This CDR3 comprises 15 residues. As DNA, the CDR3 is TGCGCCAGCAGTCGATTTAGCGGGGGGAAAGAGACCCAGTACTTC. Translated: CASSRFSGGKETQYF. Filled out from reference TRBV5-1 and TRBJ2-5, the complete variable domain reads KAGVTQTPRYLIKTRGQQVTLSCSPISGHRSVSWYQQTPGQGLQFLFEYFSETQRNKGNFPGRFSGRQFSNSRSEMNVSTLELGDSALYLCASSRFSGGKETQYFGPGTRLLVL.

The J gene is TRBJ1-5, the V gene TRBV30, with 7 bases that match TRBD1. The germline V gene encodes CDR1 GTSNPN and CDR2 SVGIG (reference sequence). The CDR3 runs 16 residues. The J segment lost 3 bases and the V segment lost 4 bases, leaving 12 bases of the junction unmatched. CDR3 protein: CAWTLAGGQNNQPQHF. The CDR3 bases are TGTGCCTGGACCCTAGCGGGGGGACAGAACAATCAGCCCCAGCATTTT.

This sequence joins TRBV6-5 and TRBJ1-6; perhaps TRBD1 as D (6 bases). The CDR3 spans 14 residues. Trimming took 2 bases from V and 8 from J, leaving 10 bases between them. The V gene's germline CDR1 is MNHEY and CDR2 SVGAGI. The CDR3 DNA sequence: TGTGCCAGCAGTTACCGTCCAGGGGATTCACCCCTCCACTTT. This encodes CASSYRPGDSPLHF.

V usage is TRBV7-8 and J usage is TRBJ2-5, with TRBD1 identical over 8 bases. This CDR3 contains 14 residues. From germline, CDR1 is SGHVS and CDR2 FQNEAQ. The ends lost 5 bases at V and 5 bases at J; junction bases unmatched: 7. CDR3 nucleotides: TGTGCCAGCAGCCCACAGGGGGTCAGGGAGACCCAGTACTTC. It is translated as CASSPQGVRETQYF.

The V gene is TRBV10-3, the J gene TRBJ2-7; 7 nucleotides align to TRBD2. The CDR3 consists of 11 residues. V trimming: 8 bases; J trimming: 3 bases; junction bases outside the gene matches: 1. Germline loops: CDR1 ENHRY, CDR2 SYGVKD. The chain's CDR3 is CAIGGVYEQYF. CDR3 nucleotide sequence: TGTGCCATCGGGGGGGTCTACGAGCAGTACTTC.

The chain couples TRBV6-5 to TRBJ1-1, with TRBD1 identical over 10 bases. The CDR3 is 15 amino acids. J was trimmed by 4 bases and V by 4 bases; bases with no gene match: 6. Per the germline V gene, CDR1 is MNHEY and CDR2 is SVGAGI. The CDR3 DNA is TGTGCCAGCAGTTCCGAGGACAGGGGGGTCACTGAAGCTTTCTTT. Protein sequence: CASSSEDRGVTEAFF.

The chain carries TRBV6-4 and TRBJ1-2, with 8 bases fitting TRBD1. CDR1 and CDR2 from the germline V gene are MRHNA and SNTAGT. This CDR3 has 15 amino acids. The ends lost 5 bases at V and 1 base at J; junction bases unmatched: 6. The CDR3 loop reads CASSPDRGNNYGYTF. As DNA, the CDR3 is TGTGCCAGCAGTCCCGACAGGGGAAATAACTATGGCTACACCTTC.

The genes are TRBV7-3 and TRBJ2-5; D unresolved. Trimming left V 5 bases short and J 2 bases short, with 15 bases between. The CDR3 sequence is 15 residues long. Germline V gene sequence: CDR1 SGHTA, CDR2 FQGTGA. The DNA of the CDR3 is TGTGCCAGCAGCCCGACTGGCTCAAATCAAGAGACCCAGTACTTC. Amino acid sequence: CASSPTGSNQETQYF.

The J gene is TRBJ2-1, the V gene TRBV5-1; 9 bases line up with TRBD2. Germline CDR1 is SGHRS and CDR2 is YFSETQ. V dropped 3 bases and J dropped 9; count of bases not matched to a gene: 7. This CDR3 region has 14 residues. DNA for the CDR3: TGCGCCAGCAGCTCAAGCGGGGGGACCAGTGAGCAGTTCTTC. Amino acids: CASSSSGGTSEQFF.

The gene calls are TRBV7-9 and TRBJ2-7; 8 positions agree with TRBD1. This CDR3 is 15 amino acids long. Germline values: CDR1 SEHNR, CDR2 FQNEAQ (reference sequence). The junction had 6 bases not matched to a gene; V was cut back by 0 bases and J by 5 bases. The CDR3 sequence is CASSLAQGARDEQYF. CDR3 DNA sequence: TGTGCCAGCAGCTTAGCGCAGGGGGCGCGGGACGAGCAGTACTTC.